The 20 T cell receptor beta chains below come from one sample, sequenced in a study of blood T cells in healthy people across ages. PCR was performed a second time for roughly 7 to 12 cycles using a sample-barcoded 5' primer and a J-beta primer mix. MiXCR, run by TCRdb on the 5' RACE reads, gives a single entry per CDR3 protein. The sample lists over a million distinct CDR3 sequences; around 40% were seen once. Sequences were obtained from blood. The receptors here all came from a woman aged 18-29 years in good health.

The chain links TRBV29-1 to TRBJ2-5; weak D call: TRBD2 (5 bases). Germline lookup yields CDR1 SQVTM and CDR2 ANQGSEA. This CDR3 region has 10 residues. The ends were cut back, 6 bases at V and 11 bases at J, with 13 bases in the middle. The CDR3 reads CSVLGHEQYF. In DNA, the CDR3 is TGCAGCGTACTAGGCCATGAGCAGTACTTC.

The chain recombines TRBV2 with TRBJ2-5; either TRBD1 or TRBD2 may supply D (6 bases each). The J call could be wrong; TRBJ2-7 is a better fit for the DNA end. Germline CDR1 and CDR2: SNHLY and FYNNEI. This CDR3 comprises 14 residues. The CDR3 reads CASSDTGGWNEQYF. As DNA, the CDR3 is TGTGCCAGCAGTGATACCGGGGGCTGGAACGAGCAGTACTTC.

J is TRBJ2-1 and V is TRBV5-1, with unresolved D. V dropped 5 bases and J dropped 4 bases, with 7 bases sitting between them. CDR1 and CDR2 from the germline V gene are SGHRS and YFSETQ. This CDR3 comprises 12 residues. The CDR3 region has the DNA TGCGCCAGCAGGTACCAATACAATGAGCAGTTCTTC. Its protein is CASRYQYNEQFF.

V and J are TRBV20-1 and TRBJ2-7, with 14 bases fitting TRBD2. Germline trimming cut 3 bases from V and 4 bases from J; bases unmatched to any gene: 8. The CDR3 has 16 residues. The germline gives CDR1 DFQATT, CDR2 SNEGSKA (reference sequence). The CDR3 DNA follows: TGCAGTGCTAGCCACGCGGGACTAGCGGGAGTATACGAGCAGTACTTC. It yields the protein CSASHAGLAGVYEQYF.

The J gene is TRBJ2-5, the V gene TRBV6-1, with TRBD1 matching 7 bases. The CDR3 is made up of 14 amino acids. The V and J ends lost 3 bases and 3 bases, in that order; junction bases with no gene match: 4. The germline V gene encodes CDR1 MNHNS and CDR2 SASEGT. CDR3 sequence reads: CASSDRGWEETQYF. The CDR3 bases are TGTGCCAGCAGTGACAGGGGGTGGGAAGAGACCCAGTACTTC.

The chain joins TRBV27 to TRBJ2-7; D may be TRBD1 (6 bases). V dropped 2 bases and J dropped 6 bases, with 14 bases sitting between them. CDR1 and CDR2 from the germline V gene are MNHEY and SMNVEV (reference sequence). This CDR3 region has 14 residues. As DNA, the CDR3 is TGTGCCAGCAGTTTAAACCACAGGGCAACCGAGCAGTACTTC. It codes for CASSLNHRATEQYF.

The chain recombines TRBV27 with TRBJ2-1; a weak D match, TRBD2 (6 bases). Germline V gene lookup returns CDR1 MNHEY and CDR2 SMNVEV (reference sequence). Trimming shortened V by 3 bases and J by 6 bases, and 15 bases separated the two germline ends. The CDR3 consists of 15 residues. The CDR3 protein is CASSFSAGRGNEQFF. The CDR3 DNA sequence: TGTGCCAGCAGTTTTTCGGCGGGGCGTGGCAATGAGCAGTTCTTC.

The gene calls are TRBV10-3 and TRBJ1-2; perhaps TRBD1 as D (6 bases). CDR3 length: 13 residues. V lost 6 bases to trimming and J lost 3 bases, with 11 bases between them. Germline V gene data show CDR1 as ENHRY and CDR2 as SYGVKD. This CDR3 reads CAIRNGQYYGYTF. CDR3 nucleotide sequence: TGTGCCATCAGGAACGGACAGTACTATGGCTACACCTTC.

V is TRBV29-1 and J is TRBJ2-7; TRBD1 is a possible D gene (5 bases). V lost 3 bases and J lost 2, with 11 bases in between. The CDR3 is made up of 13 amino acids. Germline V gives CDR1 SQVTM, CDR2 ANQGSEA. CDR3 in DNA: TGCAGCGTTGACCTTACAGGAACCTACGAGCAGTACTTC. It codes for CSVDLTGTYEQYF.

In nucleotides, the CDR3 is TGTGCCAGCAGCCCAGGATCAGGGTATCATCGGAACTATGGCTACACCTTC. Translating it yields CASSPGSGYHRNYGYTF. The chain joins TRBV11-2 to TRBJ1-2, with D perhaps matching TRBD1 (5 bases). The CDR3 consists of 17 residues. Germline loops: CDR1 SGHAT, CDR2 FQNNGV. V shed 5 bases and J shed 2 bases, with 21 bases lying between them.

This clonotype was recorded at least ten times. The chain is built from TRBV7-9 and TRBJ1-1; a weak D match, TRBD1 (5 bases). The CDR3 consists of 13 residues. CDR1 SEHNR and CDR2 FQNEAQ come from the germline V gene (reference sequence). The germline V and J ends were trimmed by 1 base and 4 bases, with 7 bases remaining between them. CDR3 DNA: TGTGCCAGCAGCTTAGACCAGGGCACTGAAGCTTTCTTT. Residues: CASSLDQGTEAFF.

The chain joins TRBV4-3 to TRBJ2-7, with TRBD2 matching over 8 bases. Germline CDR1 LGHNA, CDR2 YSLEER. V was pared by 4 bases and J by 2 bases, with 7 bases of the junction left unmatched. The CDR3 consists of 15 residues. The CDR3 bases are TGCGCCAGCAGCCCGGGGGGGGACTCCACCTACGAGCAGTACTTC. It codes for CASSPGGDSTYEQYF.

In this sample, this clonotype turned up a few times. The gene calls are TRBV6-2 or TRBV6-3 and TRBJ2-1; D possibly corresponds to TRBD1 (5 bases). The CDR3 extends over 17 amino acids. Trimming pared 6 bases from V and 0 bases from J, leaving 18 bases between. Germline CDR1 reads MNHEY; CDR2 reads SVGEGT. The CDR3 loop reads CASSPIPRVSSYNEQFF. The CDR3 DNA follows: TGTGCCAGCAGCCCCATTCCCAGGGTCAGCTCCTACAATGAGCAGTTCTTC.

This clonotype was found once. CDR3 in DNA: TGTGCCTGGAGTGTAGGCCTAGCGGCGACCTACGAGCAGTACTTC. It is translated as CAWSVGLAATYEQYF. The rearrangement joins TRBV30 to TRBJ2-7; TRBD2 aligns across 7 bases. The CDR3 loop spans 15 amino acids. V was clipped by 0 bases and J by 2 bases; unmatched bases: 7. Germline CDR1 is GTSNPN and CDR2 is SVGIG (reference sequence).

This clonotype has a handful of counts. CDR3 in DNA: TGTGCCAGCAGTGATCCTAGCGGGAAGAGCACAGATACGCAGTATTTT. Protein sequence: CASSDPSGKSTDTQYF. This chain joins TRBV12-3 or TRBV12-4 and TRBJ2-3, with TRBD2 matching over 9 bases. CDR3 length: 16 amino acids. V trimming: 5 bases; J trimming: 0 bases; junction bases outside the gene matches: 6.

The table lists this clonotype with a few counts. The CDR3: CASSLAQGATTSRYGYTF. The CDR3 DNA reads TGTGCCAGCAGTTTAGCGCAGGGGGCGACGACCAGTAGGTATGGCTACACCTTC. The chain links TRBV12-3 or TRBV12-4 to TRBJ1-2; 8 bases line up with TRBD1. V lost 0 bases and J lost 5; bases outside the gene matches: 14. The CDR3 runs to 18 residues.

The table lists this clonotype with a count of one. The chain employs TRBV6-2 or TRBV6-3 and TRBJ2-1; TRBD2 matches at 9 bases. Germline CDR1 reads MNHEY; CDR2 reads SVGEGT. V lost 0 bases and J lost 3; bases outside the gene matches: 3. The CDR3 has 16 residues. CDR3 in amino acids: CASSYSISGSYNEQFF. In nucleotides, the CDR3 is TGTGCCAGCAGTTACTCGATTAGCGGGAGCTACAATGAGCAGTTCTTC.

This chain joins TRBV27 and TRBJ1-4; 8 positions agree with TRBD1. The junction had 9 bases not matched to a gene; V was cut back by 5 bases and J by 4 bases. The CDR3 contains 16 residues. From germline, CDR1 is MNHEY and CDR2 SMNVEV (reference sequence). This CDR3 is CASSPTGQGRNEKLFF. The CDR3 nucleotides read TGTGCCAGCAGTCCCACCGGACAGGGCCGTAATGAAAAACTGTTTTTT.

This clonotype was observed a handful of times. The gene calls are TRBV29-1 and TRBJ2-6, with TRBD1 matching over 9 bases. This CDR3 has 18 residues. Per the germline V gene, CDR1 is SQVTM and CDR2 is ANQGSEA. Trimming removed 6 bases from V and 2 bases from J; junction bases left unmatched: 14. The CDR3 bases are TGCAGCGTCGCTCACCGGGACAGGGACCAACCTGGGGCCAACGTCCTGACTTTC. This sequence encodes CSVAHRDRDQPGANVLTF.

This chain uses TRBV3-1 with TRBJ2-1; possibly TRBD2 for D (6 bases). With 2 bases removed from V and 3 bases from J, the gap between germline ends came to 11 bases. Germline V CDR1 and CDR2: LGHDT, YNNKEL (reference sequence). The CDR3 extends over 15 amino acids. Written as DNA, the CDR3 is TGTGCCAGCAGCCAACCCCAGACTAGCTACAATGAGCAGTTCTTC. Amino acids: CASSQPQTSYNEQFF.